The sample holds many counts of the clone carrying this T cell receptor (beta chain). Its cognate antigen is unknown. The germline CDR1 and CDR2 sequences are LNHDA and SQIVND (reference sequence). The V gene lost 6 bases and the J gene lost 0 bases, with 8 bases spanning the gap. This CDR3 region has 13 residues. A single record per CDR3 protein comes from TCRdb applying MiXCR to the reads. Among approximately 250,000 distinct CDR3 sequences listed, approximately 6.7% were seen once. This specimen comes from a study of T cell repertoires in cytomegalovirus infection. Study context: CMV infection plus the matching HLA type was flagged by public TCR beta signatures.

The study's findings and limits: Identification of carriers of CMV plus the relevant HLA was performed using cumulative public TCR beta family frequency. There were HLA-C-restricted CMV-specific TCR beta clonotypes dominating the ex vivo response.

The chain carries TRBV19 and TRBJ1-1; D unresolved. The sequenced material came from PBMCs. This TCR came from a human donor in good health (CMV status not recorded). Some clones in this sample may be carry-over from other donors' samples. CDR3 in amino acids: CASSNSLNTEAFF. CDR3 coding DNA: TGTGCCAGTAGCAACAGCTTGAACACTGAAGCTTTCTTT.